The 17 T cell receptor beta chains given below trace back to one sample, sequenced in a study of blood T cell repertoires in COVID-19. Profiled with immunoSEQ multiplex PCR; TCRdb holds only in-frame clones, not every one. In the table there are 70,000 or so clones, about four fifths of which are singletons. The sequenced material came from peripheral blood. The origin of the receptors is a human donor in a cohort sampled during active COVID-19.

V is TRBV3-1 (or the pseudogene TRBV3-2) and J is TRBJ1-1; TRBD1 matches at 7 bases. The CDR3 covers 17 residues. CDR1 LGHDT and CDR2 YNNKEL come from the germline V gene (reference sequence). J was trimmed by 1 base and V by 0 bases; bases with no gene match: 8. As DNA, the CDR3 is TGTGCCAGCAGCCAAGAGCGAGGGGGCCCGGGGAACACTGAAGCTTTCTTT. Its protein product is CASSQERGGPGNTEAFF.

This clone showed up many times. DNA for the CDR3: TGTGCCAGCACCCTGTCGCGGGACAGCTCCTACGAGCAGTACTTC. Its protein product is CASTLSRDSSYEQYF. This chain links TRBV28 with TRBJ2-7, with D possibly matching TRBD1 (7 bases). The CDR3 contains 15 residues. V dropped 7 bases and J dropped 0 bases, with 16 bases sitting between them. The germline CDR1 and CDR2 sequences are MDHEN and SYDVKM. Based on the CDR3 plus reference TRBV28 and TRBJ2-7, the full variable domain is DVKVTQSSRYLVKRTGEKVFLECVQDMDHENMFWYRQDPGLGLRLIYFSYDVKMKEKGDIPEGYSVSREKKERFSLILESASTNQTSMYLCASTLSRDSSYEQYFGPGTRLTVT.

The chain couples TRBV7-2 to TRBJ2-2, with a weak D call TRBD2 (5 bases). V shed 6 bases and J shed 3 bases, with 8 bases lying between them. This CDR3 contains 13 residues. Germline V CDR1 and CDR2: SGHTA, FQGNSA. CDR3 protein: CASRRVDTGELFF. Here the CDR3 DNA reads TGTGCCAGCAGGAGGGTTGACACCGGGGAGCTGTTTTTT.

The J gene is TRBJ1-2, the V gene TRBV7-2; the D gene is possibly TRBD1 (6 bases). Trimming pared 5 bases from V and 7 bases from J, leaving 14 bases between. The CDR3 loop spans 13 amino acids. Germline-derived CDR1 and CDR2 are SGHTA and FQGNSA. The CDR3 reads CASSLQGLIGYTF. The CDR3 DNA sequence: TGTGCCAGCAGCCTACAGGGCCTCATTGGCTACACCTTC.

V is TRBV30 and J is TRBJ1-5, with 11 bases that match TRBD1. The V gene's germline CDR1 is GTSNPN and CDR2 SVGIG (reference sequence). V dropped 1 base and J dropped 7; count of bases not matched to a gene: 6. The CDR3 is 15 residues long. The CDR3 is CAWSAGTGGEQPQHF. In DNA, the CDR3 is TGTGCCTGGAGTGCCGGGACAGGGGGGGAACAGCCCCAGCATTTT.

V and J are TRBV27 and TRBJ2-1, with 10 bases matching TRBD2. After removal of 5 bases from V and 5 bases from J, the junction contained 18 bases not matched to a gene. Per the germline V gene, CDR1 is MNHEY and CDR2 is SMNVEV (reference sequence). The CDR3 runs 19 residues. The DNA of the CDR3 is TGTGCCAGCAGTCCCTTCTCCCTCTACATAGCGGGAGGTAACAATGAGCAGTTCTTC. Its translation: CASSPFSLYIAGGNNEQFF.

This clone showed up just a few times. This chain links TRBV5-1 with TRBJ2-2, with TRBD2 identical over 10 bases. Germline assignment: CDR1 SGHRS and CDR2 YFSETQ. The V segment lost 4 bases and the J segment 1 base; nucleotides outside the gene matches: 4. The CDR3 consists of 16 residues. The CDR3 DNA follows: TGCGCCAGCAGCCTAACTAGCGGGGTGAACACCGGGGAGCTGTTTTTT. Residues: CASSLTSGVNTGELFF.

V gene TRBV18 combines with J gene TRBJ1-1, with no clear D. Trimming stripped 3 bases from V and 4 bases from J, with 18 bases between. Germline loops: CDR1 KGHSH, CDR2 LQKENI. CDR3 length equals 16 residues. The CDR3 coding sequence is TGTGCCAGCTCACCCTTTTTTTCAGGTGCCGGCACTGAAGCTTTCTTT. The encoded protein is CASSPFFSGAGTEAFF.

This chain connects TRBV11-2 to TRBJ2-1; 15 bases map to TRBD2. V shed 6 bases and J 9 bases; nucleotides not matched to a gene: 18. Germline values: CDR1 SGHAT, CDR2 FQNNGV. This CDR3 spans 19 amino acids. CDR3 in DNA: TGTGCCAGCAGTTTGAAGAGTGCCGGGACTAGCGGGAGGAGAGGTGAGCAGTTCTTC. Translation: CASSLKSAGTSGRRGEQFF.

The chain employs TRBV28 and TRBJ2-7; D is possibly TRBD1 (6 bases). The CDR3 is 16 residues long. The germline V gene has CDR1 MDHEN and CDR2 SYDVKM. The V and J ends lost 3 bases and 1 base respectively, with 16 bases between them. The CDR3 DNA is TGTGCCAGCAGTTTCCCCATAAGGACAGCTTCCTACGAGCAGTACTTC. This sequence encodes CASSFPIRTASYEQYF. Supplemented by reference TRBV28 and TRBJ2-7, the full variable domain reads DVKVTQSSRYLVKRTGEKVFLECVQDMDHENMFWYRQDPGLGLRLIYFSYDVKMKEKGDIPEGYSVSREKKERFSLILESASTNQTSMYLCASSFPIRTASYEQYFGPGTRLTVT.

The rearrangement uses TRBV18 and TRBJ1-2, with D possibly TRBD1 on 6 matching bases. Trimming pared 5 bases from V and 8 bases from J, leaving 24 bases between. Germline lookup yields CDR1 KGHSH and CDR2 LQKENI. CDR3 length: 16 residues. Here the CDR3 DNA reads TGTGCCAGCTCATCGTACTCCCGGGACACAATGGGGGGCTACACCTTC. Protein sequence: CASSSYSRDTMGGYTF.

This clone was recorded once. The chain has TRBV6-6 and TRBJ2-7; D is possibly TRBD2 (6 bases). Trimming removed 8 bases from V and 4 bases from J, with 21 bases in between. Germline CDR1 is MNHNY and CDR2 is SVGAGI (reference sequence). CDR3 length: 15 amino acids. CDR3 nucleotide sequence: TGTGCCAGCTCTGACCCCAACGGGAGAGGTTACGAGCAGTACTTC. Its protein is CASSDPNGRGYEQYF.

V usage is TRBV5-4 and J usage is TRBJ1-1; D is unclear. There are 13 residues in the CDR3. Germline-derived CDR1 and CDR2 are SGHNT and YYREEE (reference sequence). With 4 bases removed from V and 5 bases from J, the gap between germline ends came to 12 bases. This chain's CDR3 is CASSDRLRTEAFF. CDR3 DNA: TGTGCCAGCAGCGACCGGTTGAGGACTGAAGCTTTCTTT.

The genes are TRBV14 and TRBJ1-4; 9 bases match TRBD1. The CDR3 consists of 15 residues. The junction had 7 bases not matched to a gene; V was cut back by 8 bases and J by 3 bases. CDR1 and CDR2 from the germline V gene are SGHDN and FVKESK. Here the CDR3 DNA reads TGTGCCAGCTCGGACAGGGGAGGATCTAATGAAAAACTGTTTTTT. This encodes CASSDRGGSNEKLFF.

The chain joins TRBV12-3 or TRBV12-4 to TRBJ2-5; possibly TRBD1 for D (5 bases). V gave up 5 bases and J gave up 4 bases, with 11 bases separating them. This CDR3 has 13 residues. CDR3 DNA: TGTGCCAGCAGTCCAGGGTCTCTAGAGACCCAGTACTTC. The encoded protein is CASSPGSLETQYF.

The chain has TRBV12-5 and TRBJ1-2; D gene uncertain. The CDR3 contains 11 residues. The germline V and J ends were trimmed by 4 bases and 4 bases, with 4 bases remaining between them. Per germline, CDR1 LGHNT and CDR2 FRNRAP. The CDR3, as DNA: TGTGCTAGTGGTTCCGGCTATGGCTACACCTTC. Protein product: CASGSGYGYTF.

This clone was observed a few times. This chain connects TRBV2 to TRBJ1-4; possible D gene TRBD1, 6 bases. The germline gives CDR1 SNHLY, CDR2 FYNNEI. The V end was cut by 8 bases, the J end by 3 bases, with 10 bases between. This CDR3 is built from 13 residues. For the CDR3, the DNA is TGTGCCAGCGTGACAGGATCTAATGAAAAACTGTTTTTT. The encoded protein is CASVTGSNEKLFF.